This record looks at one T cell receptor (beta chain) sequence and its context. Its antigen is not known. The TCRbeta library incorporated unique molecular identifiers. TCRdb re-derived calls from the PCR reads in MiXCR, one entry per CDR3 protein. The table includes 670,000 or so distinct CDR3 sequences, around 12% detected once. This sample stems from a study of T-cell reconstitution after alpha-beta-depleted transplantation in children. Broader study findings: Reportedly, alpha-beta T cells present about two months post-transplant originated from several hundred expanded clones of graft origin. From surviving recipient T cells and thymic progenitors came the high day-60 TCRbeta diversity observed in some patients. Diversity and T-cell counts at one year after transplant derived mostly from new T cells.

The specimen comprised PBMCs, sampled before TCRalphabeta/CD19-depleted stem cell transplant. This receptor was taken from a girl aged 2 to 9 with congenital amegakaryocytic thrombocytopenia, due to receive a stem cell transplant.

CDR3 in amino acids: CASSRPPVGEQFF. The DNA of the CDR3 is TGTGCCAGCAGCCGCCCTCCGGTTGGTGAGCAGTTCTTC. The chain is built from TRBV7-3 and TRBJ2-1, with unresolved D. Between the trimmed V and J ends, which lost 5 bases and 9 bases, there was a span of 14 bases. Germline V lookup: CDR1 SGHTA, CDR2 FQGTGA. The CDR3 has 13 amino acids.